What follows are 29 T cell receptor beta chains derived from one specimen sequenced in a study of cytomegalovirus exposure and HLA in healthy donors. Repertoires were generated with immunoSEQ multiplex PCR, while TCRdb's copy carries only in-frame clones and drops some. Of roughly 60,000 clones in the sample, around 94% were seen once. Sequences were obtained from PBMCs. These receptors came from a man younger than 35 in good health and CMV-seronegative.

CDR3 nucleotide sequence: TGTGCCAGCAGCTTAGCTAGCGGGCAGATCACAGATACGCAGTATTTT. It is translated as CASSLASGQITDTQYF. This chain uses TRBV7-2 with TRBJ2-3; 7 positions agree with TRBD2. CDR1 and CDR2 (germline): SGHTA, FQGNSA. With V trimmed by 0 bases and J by 2 bases, 5 bases remained unmatched. This CDR3 has 16 residues.

The chain couples TRBV6-1 to TRBJ2-1, with TRBD2 matching 8 bases. Germline CDR1 reads MNHNS; CDR2 reads SASEGT. The CDR3 runs 15 residues. V gave up 6 bases and J gave up 8 bases; unmatched junction bases: 12. The CDR3 loop is CASRDPGTSKYEQFF. Here the CDR3 DNA reads TGTGCCAGCAGGGACCCCGGGACTAGTAAATATGAGCAGTTCTTC.

DNA for the CDR3: TGTGCCAGCAGTCCGGGACTAGCGGGGCCTAACAATGAGCAGTTCTTC. It yields the protein CASSPGLAGPNNEQFF. V gene TRBV5-8 combines with J gene TRBJ2-1; TRBD2 matches 13 bases. CDR3 length: 16 residues. CDR1 is SGHTS and CDR2 is YDEGEE in the germline V gene. Trimming cost V 5 bases and J 5 bases; bases outside gene matches: 7. Full variable domain (rest looked up from reference TRBV5-8 and TRBJ2-1): EAGVTQSPTHLIKTRGQQATLRCSPISGHTSVYWYQQALGLGLQFLLWYDEGEERNRGNFPPRFSGRQFPNYSSELNVNALELEDSALYLCASSPGLAGPNNEQFFGPGTRLTVL.

This chain joins TRBV14 and TRBJ1-1, with 8 bases that match TRBD1. Germline-derived CDR1 and CDR2 are SGHDN and FVKESK. J lost 3 bases, V lost 3 bases, and 0 bases had no gene match. The CDR3 totals 13 residues. Here the CDR3 DNA reads TGTGCCAGCAGCCAGGACAGGGACACTGAAGCTTTCTTT. Translating it yields CASSQDRDTEAFF.

The CDR3 DNA reads TGTGCCAGTACATCCGAGACAGGGGTATCTGGGGCCAACGTCCTGACTTTC. Its protein is CASTSETGVSGANVLTF. V is TRBV19 and J is TRBJ2-6, with TRBD1 identical over 8 bases. Per germline, CDR1 LNHDA and CDR2 SQIVND (reference sequence). The CDR3 contains 17 residues. The junction had 9 bases not matched to a gene; V was cut back by 7 bases and J by 1 base. The entire variable domain, with the rest obtained from reference TRBV19 and TRBJ2-6, is as follows: DGGITQSPKYLFRKEGQNVTLSCEQNLNHDAMYWYRQDPGQGLRLIYYSQIVNDFQKGDIAEGYSVSREKKESFPLTVTSAQKNPTAFYLCASTSETGVSGANVLTFGAGSRLTVL.

This clone was counted once. This chain joins TRBV7-2 and TRBJ1-3, with unresolved D. CDR1 and CDR2 from the germline V gene are SGHTA and FQGNSA. V was cut by 2 bases and J by 0 bases, with 8 bases left in between. This CDR3 is 15 amino acids long. The CDR3 DNA is TGTGCCAGCAGCTTAACCTTTAGCTCTGGAAACACCATATATTTT. Its translation: CASSLTFSSGNTIYF.

The gene calls are TRBV7-8 and TRBJ2-1; possibly TRBD1 for D (7 bases). Germline V gene data show CDR1 as SGHVS and CDR2 as FQNEAQ. Trimming removed 3 bases from V and 8 bases from J, with 11 bases in between. CDR3 length: 13 amino acids. As DNA, the CDR3 is TGTGCCAGCAGCTTCAGGGGGGTTTATGAGCAGTTCTTC. This encodes CASSFRGVYEQFF.

This chain connects TRBV15 to TRBJ1-2; possible D gene TRBD1, 6 bases. Trimming shortened V by 0 bases and J by 8 bases, and 22 bases separated the two germline ends. The CDR3 runs 17 residues. CDR1 and CDR2 from the germline V gene are LNHNV and YYDKDF (reference sequence). The CDR3 is CATSRESGDNKWGGYTF. DNA for the CDR3: TGTGCCACCAGCAGAGAATCAGGGGACAACAAATGGGGAGGCTACACCTTC.

The V call is TRBV2, the J call TRBJ1-1; D gene unclear. CDR3 length equals 14 residues. V was shortened by 7 bases and J by 1 base, with 13 bases between the two germline ends. Germline V lookup: CDR1 SNHLY, CDR2 FYNNEI. The CDR3 DNA is TGTGCCAGCATTCGAGGGCAGGAGAACACTGAAGCTTTCTTT. It specifies CASIRGQENTEAFF.

The chain recombines TRBV30 with TRBJ1-5, with a possible D match to TRBD1 (6 bases). V was shortened by 3 bases and J by 4 bases, with 13 bases between the two germline ends. The V gene's germline CDR1 is GTSNPN and CDR2 SVGIG (reference sequence). The length of the CDR3 is 14 residues. The CDR3 DNA reads TGTGCCTGGAGCCGTAAAGGGGGAAATCAGCCCCAGCATTTT. It yields the protein CAWSRKGGNQPQHF.

This chain uses TRBV28 with TRBJ2-1, with D possibly being TRBD1 (6 bases). Germline V gene sequence: CDR1 MDHEN, CDR2 SYDVKM. V was cut by 7 bases and J by 6 bases, with 10 bases left in between. This CDR3 contains 12 residues. CDR3 DNA sequence: TGTGCCAGCATTAACAGGGTCAATGAGCAGTTCTTC. Its protein product is CASINRVNEQFF.

The CDR3 DNA reads TGCGCCAGCAGTCCTGAGAAAGGGGGCCTGCGCAATCAGCCCCAGCATTTT. This gives the protein CASSPEKGGLRNQPQHF. J is TRBJ1-5 and V is TRBV10-2; 7 positions match TRBD1. V lost 5 bases and J lost 2; bases outside the gene matches: 12. This CDR3 region has 17 residues. Germline V gives CDR1 WSHSY, CDR2 SAAADI.

The chain uses TRBV30 and TRBJ2-2, with 7 bases fitting TRBD1. There are 14 residues in the CDR3. The germline V gene has CDR1 GTSNPN and CDR2 SVGIG (reference sequence). V shed 7 bases, J shed 6 bases, and the junction held 11 bases outside the gene matches. CDR3 nucleotides: TGTGCCTCGTCCGGGACAGAGTTCGCCGGGGAGCTGTTTTTT. This encodes CASSGTEFAGELFF.

The rearrangement uses TRBV10-1 and TRBJ2-1; D might be TRBD1 (6 bases). Germline values: CDR1 WNHNN, CDR2 SYGVQD (reference sequence). This CDR3 is built from 13 residues. Between the trimmed V and J ends, which lost 2 bases and 7 bases, there was a span of 9 bases. CDR3 protein: CASSEPGANEQFF. DNA for the CDR3: TGCGCCAGCAGTGAGCCAGGGGCGAATGAGCAGTTCTTC.

V and J are TRBV5-5 and TRBJ1-3, with D unresolved. The CDR3 contains 14 residues. With 0 bases removed from V and 2 bases from J, the gap between germline ends came to 6 bases. From germline, CDR1 is SGHKS and CDR2 YYEKEE (reference sequence). DNA for the CDR3: TGTGCCAGCAGCTTGGCGGGAACTGGAAACACCATATATTTT. Translation gives CASSLAGTGNTIYF.

This chain joins TRBV18 and TRBJ1-3; no firm D call. The germline gives CDR1 KGHSH, CDR2 LQKENI. The V end was cut by 6 bases, the J end by 0 bases, with 9 bases between. This CDR3 region has 14 residues. The CDR3 bases are TGTGCCAGCTCCCCAAACAGCTCTGGAAACACCATATATTTT. It codes for CASSPNSSGNTIYF.

The chain couples TRBV11-3 to TRBJ2-3; no definite D call. Germline V CDR1 and CDR2: SGHNT, YENEEA. The CDR3 covers 15 residues. The V gene lost 3 bases and the J gene lost 5 bases, with 15 bases spanning the gap. CDR3 DNA: TGTGCCAGCAGCTTCCTAGAAAGAGTTGGAGATACGCAGTATTTT. Protein product: CASSFLERVGDTQYF.

This chain links TRBV11-3 with TRBJ2-1; 9 positions match TRBD2. V lost 3 bases and J lost 5; bases outside the gene matches: 11. CDR3 size: 17 residues. Germline V CDR1 and CDR2: SGHNT, YENEEA. This chain's CDR3 is CASSLGQREVEDNEQFF. DNA for the CDR3: TGTGCCAGCAGCTTGGGCCAGCGGGAGGTCGAGGACAATGAGCAGTTCTTC.

This chain joins TRBV28 and TRBJ1-2; TRBD1 agrees at 8 bases. V was pared by 7 bases and J by 2 bases, with 6 bases of the junction left unmatched. Germline assignment: CDR1 MDHEN and CDR2 SYDVKM. There are 14 residues in the CDR3. For the CDR3, the DNA is TGTGCCAGCACCGCGACAGGGGAAAACTATGGCTACACCTTC. Protein product: CASTATGENYGYTF.

The rearrangement links TRBV7-7 to TRBJ2-1, with 8 bases identical to TRBD2. The germline gives CDR1 SSHAT, CDR2 FNYEAQ (reference sequence). Trimming took 5 bases from V and 6 from J; bases not matched to a gene: 3. This CDR3 spans 13 amino acids. The CDR3: CASSAGTSNEQFF. CDR3 nucleotide sequence: TGTGCCAGCAGCGCCGGGACTAGCAATGAGCAGTTCTTC.

J is TRBJ1-2 and V is TRBV28; no clear D gene. CDR3 length: 15 amino acids. Trimming stripped 1 base from V and 6 bases from J, with 15 bases between. Germline CDR1 MDHEN, CDR2 SYDVKM. The CDR3 coding sequence is TGTGCCAGCAGTTTATTTAGATCTATCCTGGATGGCTACACCTTC. Translation: CASSLFRSILDGYTF.

The chain uses TRBV19 and TRBJ2-7; 8 bases are a match to TRBD2. Trimming at V came to 5 bases and at J to 7 bases, leaving 13 bases not matched to a gene. This CDR3 has 15 residues. Germline V CDR1 and CDR2: LNHDA, SQIVND (reference sequence). Here the CDR3 reads CASSENPGLAGEQYF. The DNA for the CDR3 is TGTGCCAGTAGTGAAAACCCCGGACTAGCTGGGGAGCAGTACTTC.

The chain employs TRBV19 and TRBJ2-7; D is possibly TRBD1 (5 bases). This CDR3 contains 14 residues. V lost 4 bases, J lost 4 bases, and 14 bases lay in between. The V gene's germline CDR1 is LNHDA and CDR2 SQIVND (reference sequence). CDR3 amino acids: CASSKIVGDYEQYF. The CDR3 DNA is TGTGCCAGTAGTAAGATCGTAGGGGATTACGAGCAGTACTTC.

This chain links TRBV29-1 with TRBJ1-1, with 11 nucleotides matching TRBD1. Looked up from germline, CDR1 is SQVTM and CDR2 is ANQGSEA. The length of the CDR3 is 12 residues. Unmatched junction bases numbered 9, after V lost 7 bases and J lost 11 bases. The CDR3: CSATGTGGMAFF. The CDR3 DNA is TGCAGCGCCACCGGGACAGGGGGAATGGCTTTCTTT.

The chain is built from TRBV19 and TRBJ2-1, with 8 positions matching TRBD1. The germline V gene encodes CDR1 LNHDA and CDR2 SQIVND (reference sequence). The CDR3 loop spans 16 amino acids. The junction had 10 bases not matched to a gene; V was cut back by 5 bases and J by 4 bases. The CDR3 protein is CASSGQGAAIYNEQFF. In DNA form, the CDR3 reads TGTGCCAGTAGTGGTCAGGGGGCGGCTATATACAATGAGCAGTTCTTC.

The V call is TRBV6-5, the J call TRBJ2-7; a weak D match, TRBD2 (6 bases). Germline CDR1 and CDR2: MNHEY and SVGAGI. V lost 6 bases and J 2 bases, leaving 17 bases between the germline ends. The CDR3 sequence is 15 residues long. This chain's CDR3 is CASRLYSSAAYEQYF. CDR3 bases: TGTGCCAGCAGACTATATTCTAGCGCAGCCTACGAGCAGTACTTC.

V usage is TRBV19 and J usage is TRBJ2-4; 7 bases line up with TRBD2. The CDR3 is 15 amino acids. Germline trimming cut 5 bases from V and 8 bases from J; bases unmatched to any gene: 12. CDR1 is LNHDA, CDR2 SQIVND, per germline (reference sequence). CDR3 coding DNA: TGTGCCAGTAGTTCCCGGACTAGTGGGAAAGACATTCAGTACTTC. Translation gives CASSSRTSGKDIQYF.

The sample holds one count of this clone. This sequence joins TRBV28 and TRBJ1-1, with D tentatively TRBD1 (5 bases). The CDR3 consists of 13 residues. Germline values: CDR1 MDHEN, CDR2 SYDVKM. The V gene lost 4 bases and the J gene lost 6 bases, with 12 bases spanning the gap. In DNA, the CDR3 is TGTGCCAGCAGTTCGGGGGGGGGACCTGAAGCTTTCTTT. Its translation is CASSSGGGPEAFF.

The chain links TRBV28 to TRBJ1-4, with D perhaps TRBD1 (6 bases). The CDR3 length is 14 residues. In germline, CDR1 is MDHEN, CDR2 SYDVKM. With 6 bases removed from V and 8 bases from J, the gap between germline ends came to 16 bases. The CDR3 sequence is CASSSDRFGEKLFF. Written as DNA, the CDR3 is TGTGCCAGCAGCTCCGACAGGTTCGGGGAAAAACTGTTTTTT.